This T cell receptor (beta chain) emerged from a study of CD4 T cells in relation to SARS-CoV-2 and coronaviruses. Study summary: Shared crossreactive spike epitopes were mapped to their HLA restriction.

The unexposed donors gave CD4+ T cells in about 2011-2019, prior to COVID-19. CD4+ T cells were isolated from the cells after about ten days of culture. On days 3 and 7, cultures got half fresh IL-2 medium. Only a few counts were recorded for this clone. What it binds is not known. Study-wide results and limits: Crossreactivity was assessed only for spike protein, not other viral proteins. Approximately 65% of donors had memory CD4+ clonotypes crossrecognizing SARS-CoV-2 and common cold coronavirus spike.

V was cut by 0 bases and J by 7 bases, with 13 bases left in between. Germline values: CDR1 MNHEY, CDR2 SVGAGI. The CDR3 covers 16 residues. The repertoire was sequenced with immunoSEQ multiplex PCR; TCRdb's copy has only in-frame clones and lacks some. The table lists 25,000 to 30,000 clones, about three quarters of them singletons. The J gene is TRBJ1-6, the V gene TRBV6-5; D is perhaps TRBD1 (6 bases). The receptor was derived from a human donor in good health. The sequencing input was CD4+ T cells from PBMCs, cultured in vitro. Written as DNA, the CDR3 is TGTGCCAGCAGTTACTCGCCGAAGGGGGGGAATTCACCCCTCCACTTT. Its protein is CASSYSPKGGNSPLHF.